These 5 T cell receptor beta chains were all obtained from the same sample, sequenced in a study of OX40 agonist ivuxolimab in advanced cancers. Assay used: immunoSEQ multiplex PCR; TCRdb lists only in-frame clones, some missing. The repertoire has tens of thousands of clones, over 75% of them found once; the top ten carry about 4%. The sequencing used CD4+ or CD8+ T cells sorted from blood, collected in a trial of the OX40 agonist ivuxolimab. These receptors were taken from an adult with an advanced solid tumor such as melanoma, head and neck, liver or kidney cancer.

The rearrangement joins TRBV30 to TRBJ2-3, with D possibly being TRBD2 (6 bases). CDR1 GTSNPN and CDR2 SVGIG come from the germline V gene (reference sequence). Trimming stripped 4 bases from V and 0 bases from J, with 17 bases between. The CDR3 extends over 16 amino acids. CDR3 DNA: TGTGCCTGGAATAGATTTCTAGCGTTAAGCACAGATACGCAGTATTTT. Its translation is CAWNRFLALSTDTQYF.

The chain couples TRBV19 to TRBJ2-1; 7 bases fit TRBD2. Germline CDR1 reads LNHDA; CDR2 reads SQIVND (reference sequence). After removal of 5 bases from V and 7 bases from J, the junction contained 5 bases not matched to a gene. CDR3 length: 13 residues. The CDR3 region has the DNA TGTGCCAGTAGTGACGGGAGGTTTAATGAGCAGTTCTTC. This gives the protein CASSDGRFNEQFF.

The J gene is TRBJ2-7, the V gene TRBV13; 7 positions agree with TRBD2. V was pared by 3 bases and J by 7 bases, with 12 bases of the junction left unmatched. This CDR3 is built from 15 residues. From germline, CDR1 is PRHDT and CDR2 FYEKMQ (reference sequence). As DNA, the CDR3 is TGTGCCAGCAGCTTTGAAGCGGGGCCCGGGGGTGAGCAGTACTTC. Translated, it gives CASSFEAGPGGEQYF.

The rearrangement links TRBV6-6 to TRBJ2-5; D not certain. The germline V and J ends were trimmed by 7 bases and 4 bases, with 7 bases remaining between them. Germline CDR1 and CDR2: MNHNY and SVGAGI (reference sequence). The CDR3 covers 11 residues. CDR3 nucleotides: TGTGCCAGCAATAGACCAGAGACCCAGTACTTC. This translates into CASNRPETQYF.

This chain connects TRBV11-3 to TRBJ2-2; D unresolved. The germline V and J ends were trimmed by 0 bases and 5 bases, with 4 bases remaining between them. The CDR3 sequence is 13 residues long. CDR1 SGHNT and CDR2 YENEEA come from the germline V gene. The CDR3 DNA reads TGTGCCAGCAGCTTAGAAGCTACCGGGGAGCTGTTTTTT. Translation gives CASSLEATGELFF.